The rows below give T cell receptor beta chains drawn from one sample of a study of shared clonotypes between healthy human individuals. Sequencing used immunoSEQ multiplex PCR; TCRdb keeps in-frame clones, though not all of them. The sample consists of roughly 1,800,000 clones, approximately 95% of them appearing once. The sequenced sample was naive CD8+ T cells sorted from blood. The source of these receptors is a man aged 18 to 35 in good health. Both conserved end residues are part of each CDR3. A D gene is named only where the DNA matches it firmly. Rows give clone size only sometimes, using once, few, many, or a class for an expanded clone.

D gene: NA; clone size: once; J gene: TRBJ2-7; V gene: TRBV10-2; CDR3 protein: CASSESWFDLNYEQYF; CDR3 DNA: TGCGCCAGCAGTGAGTCCTGGTTTGACCTTAACTACGAGCAGTACTTC
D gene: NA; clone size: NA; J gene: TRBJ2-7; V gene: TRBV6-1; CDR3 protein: CASSESGTPYEQYF; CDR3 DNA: TGTGCCAGCAGTGAATCAGGGACTCCCTACGAGCAGTACTTC
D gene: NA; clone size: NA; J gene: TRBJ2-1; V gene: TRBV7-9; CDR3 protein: CASSLGVNEQFF; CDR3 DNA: TGTGCCAGCAGCTTAGGTGTCAATGAGCAGTTCTTC
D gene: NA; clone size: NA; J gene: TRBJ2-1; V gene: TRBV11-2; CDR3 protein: CASSRPTSSYNEQFF; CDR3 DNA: TGTGCCAGCAGCCGTCCGACTAGCTCCTACAATGAGCAGTTCTTC
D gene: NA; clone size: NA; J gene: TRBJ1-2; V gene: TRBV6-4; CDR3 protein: CASSDIWDTEYGYTF; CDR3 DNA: TGTGCCAGCAGTGACATATGGGACACTGAATATGGCTACACCTTC
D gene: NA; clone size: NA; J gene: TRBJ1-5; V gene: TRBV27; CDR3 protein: CASSDTPGPANQPQHF; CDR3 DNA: TGTGCCAGCAGTGACACGCCAGGCCCCGCTAATCAGCCCCAGCATTTT
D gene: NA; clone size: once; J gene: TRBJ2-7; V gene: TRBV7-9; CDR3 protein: CASSLNQAYEQYF; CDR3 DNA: TGTGCCAGCAGCTTAAATCAGGCCTACGAGCAGTACTTC
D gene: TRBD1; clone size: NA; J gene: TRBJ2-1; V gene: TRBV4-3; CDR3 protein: CASSQGTGVYNEQFF; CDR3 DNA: TGCGCCAGCAGCCAAGGGACAGGGGTCTACAATGAGCAGTTCTTC
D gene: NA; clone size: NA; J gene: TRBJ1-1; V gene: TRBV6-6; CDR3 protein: CASSPWEGDTEAFF; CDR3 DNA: TGTGCCAGCAGTCCCTGGGAGGGCGACACTGAAGCTTTCTTT
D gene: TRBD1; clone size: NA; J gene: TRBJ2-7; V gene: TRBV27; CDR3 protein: CASSLSTGFYEQYF; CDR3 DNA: TGTGCCAGCAGTCTATCGACAGGGTTCTACGAGCAGTACTTC
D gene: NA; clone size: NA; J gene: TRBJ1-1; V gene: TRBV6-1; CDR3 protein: CASSHTGDPTEAFF; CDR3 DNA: TGTGCCAGCAGCCATACAGGAGACCCCACTGAAGCTTTCTTT
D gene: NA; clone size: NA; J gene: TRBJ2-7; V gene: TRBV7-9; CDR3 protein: CASSPSATTDEQYF; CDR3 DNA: TGTGCCAGCAGCCCCTCCGCCACAACCGACGAGCAGTACTTC
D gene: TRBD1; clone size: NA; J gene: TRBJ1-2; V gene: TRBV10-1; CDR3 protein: CANSGTGDGYTF; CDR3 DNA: TGCGCCAACTCCGGGACAGGGGACGGCTACACCTTC
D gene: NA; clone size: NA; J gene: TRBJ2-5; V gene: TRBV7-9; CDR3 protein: CASSLAIQETQYF; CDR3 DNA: TGTGCCAGCAGCTTAGCGATACAAGAGACCCAGTACTTC
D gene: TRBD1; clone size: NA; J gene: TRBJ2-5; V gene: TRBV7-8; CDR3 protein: CASSLPGTGSVETQYF; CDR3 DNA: TGTGCCAGCAGCTTGCCCGGGACAGGGTCGGTGGAGACCCAGTACTTC
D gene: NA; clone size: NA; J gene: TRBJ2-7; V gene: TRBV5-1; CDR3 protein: CASSLDRLTYEQYF; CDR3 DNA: TGCGCCAGCAGCTTGGACAGACTTACCTACGAGCAGTACTTC
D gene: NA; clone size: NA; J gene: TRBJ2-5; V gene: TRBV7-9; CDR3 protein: CASSLALGYRQQETQYF; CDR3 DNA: TGTGCCAGCAGCTTAGCGCTAGGCTACCGGCAGCAAGAGACCCAGTACTTC
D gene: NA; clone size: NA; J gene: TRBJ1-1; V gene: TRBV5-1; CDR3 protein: CASTISTANTEAFF; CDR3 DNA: TGCGCCAGCACCATTTCCACAGCTAACACTGAAGCTTTCTTT
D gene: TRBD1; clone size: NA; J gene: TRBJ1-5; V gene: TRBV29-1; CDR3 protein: CSVGSPEDRVRGQPQHF; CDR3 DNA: TGCAGCGTTGGGTCCCCCGAGGACAGGGTTCGGGGTCAGCCCCAGCATTTT
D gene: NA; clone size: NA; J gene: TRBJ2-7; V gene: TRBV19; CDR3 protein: CASSDRYSLITIEQYF; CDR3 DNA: TGTGCCAGTAGCGACCGCTACTCGCTGATCACTATCGAGCAGTACTTC
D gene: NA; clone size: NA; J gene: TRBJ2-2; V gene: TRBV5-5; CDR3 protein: CASSSARVAGELFF; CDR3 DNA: TGTGCCAGCAGCTCGGCCAGGGTGGCCGGGGAGCTGTTTTTT
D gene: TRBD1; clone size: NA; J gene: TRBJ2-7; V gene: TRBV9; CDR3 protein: CASSAGTGTDYEQYF; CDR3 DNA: TGTGCCAGCAGCGCTGGGACGGGGACAGACTACGAGCAGTACTTC
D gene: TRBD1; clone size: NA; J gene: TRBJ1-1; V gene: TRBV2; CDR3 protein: CASRAGQGGLNTEAFF; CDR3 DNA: TGTGCCAGCAGAGCCGGACAGGGGGGTTTGAACACTGAAGCTTTCTTT
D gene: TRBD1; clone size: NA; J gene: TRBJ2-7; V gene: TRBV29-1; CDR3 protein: CSVTGTAAYEQYF; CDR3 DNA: TGCAGCGTGACCGGGACAGCGGCCTACGAGCAGTACTTC
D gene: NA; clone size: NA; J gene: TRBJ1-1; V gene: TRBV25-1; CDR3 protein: CASSFGENTEAFF; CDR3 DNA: TGTGCCAGCAGCTTCGGAGAGAACACTGAAGCTTTCTTT
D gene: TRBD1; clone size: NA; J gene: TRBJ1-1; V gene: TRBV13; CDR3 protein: CASSYDRGYGSTEAFF; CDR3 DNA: TGTGCCAGCAGCTACGACAGGGGGTATGGGAGCACTGAAGCTTTCTTT
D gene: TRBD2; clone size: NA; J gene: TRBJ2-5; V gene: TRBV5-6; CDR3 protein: CASSLKTSGRMETQYF; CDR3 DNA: TGTGCCAGCAGCTTGAAGACTAGCGGGAGAATGGAGACCCAGTACTTC
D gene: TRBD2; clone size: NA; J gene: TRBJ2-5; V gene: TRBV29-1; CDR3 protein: CSVVLAGFLETQYF; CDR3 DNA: TGCAGCGTTGTACTAGCGGGATTTCTGGAGACCCAGTACTTC
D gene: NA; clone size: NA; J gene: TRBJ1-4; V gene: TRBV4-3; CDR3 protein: CASSPSTATNEKLFF; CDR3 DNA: TGCGCCAGCAGCCCCTCGACTGCAACTAATGAAAAACTGTTTTTT
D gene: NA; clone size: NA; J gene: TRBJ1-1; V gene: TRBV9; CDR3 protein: CASSPDGNTEAFF; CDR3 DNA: TGTGCCAGCAGCCCCGACGGGAACACTGAAGCTTTCTTT
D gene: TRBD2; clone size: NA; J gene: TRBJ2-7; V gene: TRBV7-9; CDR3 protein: CASSNSGESYEQYF; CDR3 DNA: TGTGCCAGCAGCAATAGCGGGGAATCCTACGAGCAGTACTTC
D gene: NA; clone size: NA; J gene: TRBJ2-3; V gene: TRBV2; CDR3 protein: CASRATSSDTQYF; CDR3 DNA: TGTGCCAGCAGGGCGACTAGTTCAGATACGCAGTATTTT
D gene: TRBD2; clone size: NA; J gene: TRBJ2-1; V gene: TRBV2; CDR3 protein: CASGPGLANEQFF; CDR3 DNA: TGTGCCAGTGGGCCGGGACTAGCTAATGAGCAGTTCTTC
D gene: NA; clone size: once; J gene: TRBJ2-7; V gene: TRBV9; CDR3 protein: CASSVGGAHEQYF; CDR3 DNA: TGTGCCAGCAGCGTAGGAGGGGCCCACGAGCAGTACTTC
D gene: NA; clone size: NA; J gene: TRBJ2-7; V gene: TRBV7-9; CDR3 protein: CASGGIEGTYEQYF; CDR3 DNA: TGTGCCAGCGGAGGAATAGAGGGTACCTACGAGCAGTACTTC
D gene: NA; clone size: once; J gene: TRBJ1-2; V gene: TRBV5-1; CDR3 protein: CASSPTLTNYGYTF; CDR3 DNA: TGCGCCAGCAGCCCCACTTTAACTAACTATGGCTACACCTTC
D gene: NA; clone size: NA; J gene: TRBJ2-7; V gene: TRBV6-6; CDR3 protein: CASIAGGQITYEQYF; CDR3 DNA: TGTGCCAGCATCGCAGGTGGACAAATTACCTACGAGCAGTACTTC
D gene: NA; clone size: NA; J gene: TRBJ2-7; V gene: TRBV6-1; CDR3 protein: CASSEDWRYEQYF; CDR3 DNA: TGTGCCAGCAGTGAAGACTGGAGGTACGAGCAGTACTTC
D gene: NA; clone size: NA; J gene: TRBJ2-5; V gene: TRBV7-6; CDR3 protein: CASSSVGWETQYF; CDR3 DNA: TGTGCCAGCTCCTCGGTCGGGTGGGAGACCCAGTACTTC
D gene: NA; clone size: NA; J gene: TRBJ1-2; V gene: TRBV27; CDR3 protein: CASSQDNSLYGYTF; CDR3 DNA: TGTGCCAGCAGTCAGGATAATTCCCTTTATGGCTACACCTTC
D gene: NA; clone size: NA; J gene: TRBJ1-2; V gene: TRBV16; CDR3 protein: CASSQYIGDAGYTF; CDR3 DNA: TGTGCCAGCAGCCAATATATCGGGGATGCTGGCTACACCTTC
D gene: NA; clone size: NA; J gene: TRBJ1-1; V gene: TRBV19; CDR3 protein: CASSHRALNTEAFF; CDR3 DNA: TGTGCCAGTAGTCACAGGGCGTTGAACACTGAAGCTTTCTTT
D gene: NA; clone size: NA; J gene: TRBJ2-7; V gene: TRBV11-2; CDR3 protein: CASRSLQGFVHEQYF; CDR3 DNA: TGTGCCAGCAGGTCCCTCCAGGGTTTTGTGCACGAGCAGTACTTC
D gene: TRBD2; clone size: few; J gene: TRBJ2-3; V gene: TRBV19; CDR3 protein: CASSMVTSGGTDTQYF; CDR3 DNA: TGTGCCAGTAGTATGGTGACTAGCGGAGGCACAGATACGCAGTATTTT
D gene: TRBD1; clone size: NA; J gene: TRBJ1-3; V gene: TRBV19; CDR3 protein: CASSILAGQGTGNTIYF; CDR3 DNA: TGTGCCAGTAGTATCCTCGCAGGACAGGGAACTGGAAACACCATATATTTT
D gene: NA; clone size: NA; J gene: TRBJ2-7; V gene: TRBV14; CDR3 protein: CASSQRANHEQYF; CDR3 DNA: TGTGCCAGCAGCCAGAGGGCCAATCACGAGCAGTACTTC
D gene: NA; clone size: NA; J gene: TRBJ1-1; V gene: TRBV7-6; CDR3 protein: CASSFGPNTEAFF; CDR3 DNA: TGTGCCAGCAGCTTTGGACCTAACACTGAAGCTTTCTTT
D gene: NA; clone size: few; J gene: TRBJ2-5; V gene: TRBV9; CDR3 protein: CASSVDGYQETQYF; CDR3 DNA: TGTGCCAGCAGCGTAGACGGGTACCAAGAGACCCAGTACTTC
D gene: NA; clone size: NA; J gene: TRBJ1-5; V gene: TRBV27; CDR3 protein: CASSPSAGVINQPQHF; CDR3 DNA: TGTGCCAGCAGCCCATCAGCAGGCGTGATCAATCAGCCCCAGCATTTT
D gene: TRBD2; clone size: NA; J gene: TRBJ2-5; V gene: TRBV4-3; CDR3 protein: CASSQDVAGGRETQYF; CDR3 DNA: TGCGCCAGCAGCCAAGATGTAGCGGGAGGGAGGGAGACCCAGTACTTC
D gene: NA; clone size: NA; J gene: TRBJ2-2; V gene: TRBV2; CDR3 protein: CASSDSGASNTGELFF; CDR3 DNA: TGTGCCAGCAGTGATTCTGGGGCCTCGAACACCGGGGAGCTGTTTTTT